A single sample gave rise to the 2 T cell receptor beta chains below, sequenced in a study of shared clonotypes between healthy human individuals. Only in-frame clones appear in the TCRdb table, and some are missing; sequencing was by immunoSEQ multiplex PCR. Of millions of clones listed, roughly 94% are singletons. The sequenced sample was naive CD4+ T cells sorted from blood. Subset specified: CD45RA+ positively selected. The receptors come from a man younger than 35 in good health.

The CDR3 DNA sequence: TGTGCCAGCAGCGTAGTAGGACTAGCGGGCCTGTCGGGTGGCGGGGAGCTGTTTTTT. Translation: CASSVVGLAGLSGGGELFF. V usage is TRBV9 and J usage is TRBJ2-2, with 11 positions matching TRBD2. Germline V lookup: CDR1 SGDLS, CDR2 YYNGEE. With V trimmed by 0 bases and J by 7 bases, 14 bases remained unmatched. The CDR3 runs 19 residues. The full variable domain, in which reference TRBV9 and TRBJ2-2 provide the parts outside the CDR3, is DSGVTQTPKHLITATGQRVTLRCSPRSGDLSVYWYQQSLDQGLQFLIQYYNGEERAKGNILERFSAQQFPDLHSELNLSSLELGDSALYFCASSVVGLAGLSGGGELFFGEGSRLTVL.

The gene calls are TRBV6-1 and TRBJ2-7; D may be TRBD1 (5 bases). CDR3 length: 14 residues. The germline gives CDR1 MNHNS, CDR2 SASEGT. V lost 2 bases and J 3 bases, leaving 11 bases between the germline ends. The CDR3 is CASSEWIRVYEQYF. The CDR3 nucleotides are TGTGCCAGCAGTGAATGGATCAGGGTCTACGAGCAGTACTTC.